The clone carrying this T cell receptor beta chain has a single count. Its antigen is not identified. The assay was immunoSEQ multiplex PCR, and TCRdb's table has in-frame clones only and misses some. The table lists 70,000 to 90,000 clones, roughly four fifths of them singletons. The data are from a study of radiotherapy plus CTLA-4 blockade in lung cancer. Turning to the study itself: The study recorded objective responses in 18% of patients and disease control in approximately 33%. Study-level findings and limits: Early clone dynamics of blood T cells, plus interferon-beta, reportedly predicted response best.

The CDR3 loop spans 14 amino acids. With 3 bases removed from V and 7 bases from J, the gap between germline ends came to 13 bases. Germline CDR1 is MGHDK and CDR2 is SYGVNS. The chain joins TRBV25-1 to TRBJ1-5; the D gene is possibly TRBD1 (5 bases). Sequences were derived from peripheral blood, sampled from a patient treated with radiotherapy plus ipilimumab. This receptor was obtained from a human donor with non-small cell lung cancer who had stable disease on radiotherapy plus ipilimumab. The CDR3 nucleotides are TGTGCCAGCAGTGATAGTGGGAAGGGGCAGCCCCAGCATTTT. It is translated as CASSDSGKGQPQHF.